This T cell receptor beta chain was obtained from a study of blood T cell repertoires in COVID-19. Study-level information: Collection of acute and convalescent COVID-19 samples took place in the United States, Italy and Spain.

Participants were aged 18 to 89 years, lived in roughly 25 US areas, and enrolled virtually. Germline V gene sequence: CDR1 LGHNA, CDR2 YSLEER. This CDR3 contains 14 residues. The V gene lost 3 bases and the J gene lost 5 bases, with 13 bases spanning the gap. This clone was seen a single time. Sequenced by immunoSEQ multiplex PCR; TCRdb stores in-frame clones only, minus some. The repertoire holds roughly 180,000 clones, with roughly four fifths as singletons. The sequencing sample was made of PBMCs or T cells enriched from blood (not recorded which). This TCR was sampled from a middle-aged man who had recovered from COVID-19. V is TRBV4-3 and J is TRBJ1-1; D possibly corresponds to TRBD1 (5 bases). CDR3 DNA sequence: TGCGCCAGCAGCCAGGGTGGGAGGGGTACTGAAGCTTTCTTT. Translation gives CASSQGGRGTEAFF.